These 21 T cell receptor beta chains were all obtained from the same sample, sequenced in a study of cytomegalovirus exposure and HLA in healthy donors. Use of 60 Vbeta and 13 Jbeta primers characterized the PCR. Produced via immunoSEQ multiplex PCR; TCRdb's table is partial and in-frame only. Of fewer than 200,000 clones in the sample, around 80% were seen once. The sample was PBMCs. These receptors came from a woman aged 50 to 65 in good health and CMV-seropositive.

The chain couples TRBV6-6 to TRBJ1-5; D gene ambiguous. The germline V and J ends were trimmed by 4 bases and 1 base, with 14 bases remaining between them. Per the germline V gene, CDR1 is MNHNY and CDR2 is SVGAGI (reference sequence). This CDR3 has 16 residues. CDR3 in amino acids: CASSSHSAGSNQPQHF. The CDR3 nucleotides read TGTGCCAGCAGTTCGCACTCGGCAGGAAGCAATCAGCCCCAGCATTTT.

The CDR3 coding sequence is TGTGCCACCCTGACAGGGGGCGCCTCCACTGAAGCTTTCTTT. It translates to CATLTGGASTEAFF. V gene TRBV10-3 combines with J gene TRBJ1-1; 10 bases fit TRBD1. V gave up 10 bases and J gave up 4 bases; unmatched junction bases: 9. Germline lookup yields CDR1 ENHRY and CDR2 SYGVKD. The length of the CDR3 is 14 residues.

This chain joins TRBV20-1 and TRBJ2-7, with unresolved D. CDR1 DFQATT and CDR2 SNEGSKA come from the germline V gene (reference sequence). The CDR3 extends over 11 amino acids. The V end was cut by 6 bases, the J end by 1 base, with 7 bases between. The CDR3 nucleotides are TGCAGTGCCGCTCGGTCCTACGAGCAGTACTTC. This gives the protein CSAARSYEQYF.

The genes are TRBV7-2 and TRBJ2-1, with a possible D match to TRBD2 (6 bases). Germline V gene lookup returns CDR1 SGHTA and CDR2 FQGNSA. The V end lost 5 bases, the J end lost 3 bases, and 17 bases lay between the germline ends. This CDR3 spans 16 amino acids. The CDR3 loop is CASSPLGLTIYNEQFF. The CDR3 region has the DNA TGTGCCAGCAGCCCCCTGGGACTGACTATCTACAATGAGCAGTTCTTC.

The J gene is TRBJ1-2, the V gene TRBV19, with 8 bases matching TRBD1. The CDR3 contains 12 residues. V dropped 5 bases and J dropped 8; count of bases not matched to a gene: 4. Germline values: CDR1 LNHDA, CDR2 SQIVND (reference sequence). This CDR3 is CASSGQGYGYTF. In DNA, the CDR3 is TGTGCCAGTAGTGGACAGGGATACGGCTACACCTTC.

The chain couples TRBV5-1 to TRBJ1-2, with D uncertain. In germline, CDR1 is SGHRS, CDR2 YFSETQ. The CDR3 spans 15 residues. V lost 0 bases and J lost 5, with 14 bases in between. The CDR3 coding sequence is TGCGCCAGCAGCTTGGGAACGGTTGAACTTTATGGCTACACCTTC. Protein product: CASSLGTVELYGYTF.

This clone was seen a few times. The rearrangement links TRBV5-8 to TRBJ1-5; 7 bases match TRBD1. The V gene end was trimmed by 3 bases and the J gene end by 4 bases; junction bases not matched to a gene: 19. Germline CDR1 reads SGHTS; CDR2 reads YDEGEE. The CDR3 is 19 amino acids. The CDR3 reads CASSSSRAGGFRGNQPQHF. CDR3 nucleotide sequence: TGTGCCAGCAGCTCCTCCCGGGCAGGGGGTTTTAGGGGGAATCAGCCCCAGCATTTT.

The chain links TRBV5-1 to TRBJ2-3, with D unresolved. Between the trimmed V and J ends, which lost 0 bases and 3 bases, there was a span of 14 bases. The CDR3 is 16 amino acids. Germline loops: CDR1 SGHRS, CDR2 YFSETQ. This CDR3 reads CASSLALEAYTDTQYF. The DNA of the CDR3 is TGCGCCAGCAGCTTGGCTCTAGAAGCCTATACAGATACGCAGTATTTT.

The chain couples TRBV5-1 to TRBJ2-3; 7 bases agree with TRBD2. Trimming removed 0 bases from V and 1 base from J; junction bases left unmatched: 8. The CDR3 is 17 amino acids. From germline, CDR1 is SGHRS and CDR2 YFSETQ. CDR3 loop: CASSLGASAGGTDTQYF. The CDR3 bases are TGCGCCAGCAGCTTGGGGGCCTCTGCGGGGGGCACAGATACGCAGTATTTT.

The chain links TRBV19 to TRBJ2-5, with 7 bases that match TRBD1. CDR3 length equals 15 residues. J lost 5 bases, V lost 8 bases, and 14 bases had no gene match. Germline V lookup: CDR1 LNHDA, CDR2 SQIVND (reference sequence). The CDR3 sequence: CASGQASYPTETQYF. CDR3 DNA sequence: TGTGCCAGTGGACAGGCCAGTTACCCGACGGAGACCCAGTACTTC.

The J gene is TRBJ2-7, the V gene TRBV13, with TRBD2 matching over 9 bases. Trimming cost V 7 bases and J 7 bases; bases outside gene matches: 20. CDR1 is PRHDT and CDR2 is FYEKMQ in the germline V gene (reference sequence). The CDR3 runs to 17 residues. The chain's CDR3 is CASTPRFGASGTGEQYF. The CDR3 nucleotides read TGTGCCAGCACTCCAAGGTTTGGGGCTAGCGGGACGGGGGAGCAGTACTTC.

The rearrangement uses TRBV6-1 and TRBJ2-2; unclear D gene. This CDR3 is built from 14 residues. Germline-derived CDR1 and CDR2 are MNHNS and SASEGT. The V end was cut by 6 bases, the J end by 0 bases, with 8 bases between. This CDR3 reads CASSQVANTGELFF. The DNA of the CDR3 is TGTGCCAGCAGCCAGGTGGCGAACACCGGGGAGCTGTTTTTT.

V and J are TRBV5-1 and TRBJ2-7; 8 bases match TRBD1. CDR1 is SGHRS, CDR2 YFSETQ, per germline. This CDR3 is 16 amino acids long. After removal of 0 bases from V and 3 bases from J, the junction contained 8 bases not matched to a gene. The CDR3 reads CASSLGFGTGHYEQYF. The CDR3 bases are TGCGCCAGCAGCTTGGGTTTTGGGACAGGACACTACGAGCAGTACTTC.

This rearrangement joins TRBV19 to TRBJ2-3, with 8 bases lining up with TRBD2. Germline V gene lookup returns CDR1 LNHDA and CDR2 SQIVND (reference sequence). Trimming at V came to 3 bases and at J to 2 bases, leaving 4 bases not matched to a gene. The CDR3 is 15 residues long. The CDR3 DNA follows: TGTGCCAGTAGTATCTCACTAGCGGCCACAGATACGCAGTATTTT. Protein product: CASSISLAATDTQYF.

The rearrangement links TRBV5-1 to TRBJ2-3; no definite D call. From germline, CDR1 is SGHRS and CDR2 YFSETQ. The V end lost 0 bases, the J end lost 3 bases, and 8 bases lay between the germline ends. The CDR3 totals 14 residues. In nucleotides, the CDR3 is TGCGCCAGCAGCTTGGGGCTAGAGACAGATACGCAGTATTTT. It is translated as CASSLGLETDTQYF.

A note on this clone: Its ends do not fully match the called genes, so a read error is possible. This chain connects TRBV28 to TRBJ2-7; the match to TRBD2 covers 9 bases. Looked up from germline, CDR1 is MDHEN and CDR2 is SYDVKM. This CDR3 comprises 14 residues. The CDR3 loop is CASSLGGSGGILNF. Written as DNA, the CDR3 is TGTGCCAGCAGTTTGGGAGGTAGCGGGGGAATCTTGAACTTC.

The chain joins TRBV2 to TRBJ2-7; maybe TRBD1 (5 bases). V gave up 7 bases and J gave up 4 bases, with 20 bases separating them. Germline V lookup: CDR1 SNHLY, CDR2 FYNNEI. The CDR3 is 15 residues long. CDR3 sequence reads: CASKPGAGILYEQYF. DNA for the CDR3: TGTGCCAGCAAGCCTGGGGCAGGCATTCTTTACGAGCAGTACTTC.

The chain combines TRBV7-3 with TRBJ2-1; D is perhaps TRBD1 (6 bases). Germline CDR1 SGHTA, CDR2 FQGTGA. This CDR3 is built from 17 residues. Trimming removed 1 base from V and 3 bases from J, with 16 bases in between. The CDR3 sequence: CASSLRGRVGGYNEQFF. In nucleotides, the CDR3 is TGTGCCAGCAGCTTAAGGGGCAGAGTAGGGGGCTACAATGAGCAGTTCTTC.

The chain employs TRBV4-2 and TRBJ2-2, with TRBD2 matching 12 bases. This CDR3 region has 17 residues. The ends lost 1 base at V and 7 bases at J; junction bases unmatched: 7. Germline-derived CDR1 and CDR2 are LGHNA and YNFKEQ. This CDR3 is CASSQGLAGGVDGELFF. The CDR3 DNA reads as TGTGCCAGCAGCCAAGGTCTAGCGGGGGGGGTGGACGGGGAGCTGTTTTTT.

This chain links TRBV7-9 with TRBJ2-5; D ambiguous. This CDR3 is 14 amino acids long. Trimming removed 2 bases at V and 0 bases at J, with 7 bases between. CDR1 and CDR2 from the germline V gene are SEHNR and FQNEAQ (reference sequence). CDR3 in DNA: TGTGCCAGCAGCTTATTCAGTGACCAAGAGACCCAGTACTTC. Translating gives CASSLFSDQETQYF.

CDR3: CAINRVQTTGEQYF. DNA of the CDR3: TGTGCCATCAATCGGGTTCAAACTACGGGCGAGCAGTACTTC. The chain couples TRBV10-3 to TRBJ2-7, with D uncertain. V was clipped by 7 bases and J by 6 bases, with 19 bases between them. Germline V lookup: CDR1 ENHRY, CDR2 SYGVKD. This CDR3 is built from 14 residues.